The present TCR beta chain was sequenced within a study of cytomegalovirus exposure and HLA in healthy donors. The CDR3 loop spans 12 amino acids. CDR1 is LGHNT and CDR2 is FRNRAP in the germline V gene. V was pared by 1 base and J by 2 bases, with 3 bases between. Worth noting for this clone: The antigen is undetermined.

Study outcomes and limitations: Later on, an analysis tied approximately 15,000 TCR beta sequences to HLA alleles at 0.05 false discovery rate.

PCR primers comprised 60 Vbeta and 13 Jbeta primers. Produced via immunoSEQ multiplex PCR; TCRdb's table is partial and in-frame only. The table records more than 50,000 clones, roughly 71% of them present only once. The gene calls are TRBV12-5 and TRBJ2-7; D is ambiguous. This TCR was recovered from a man in his fifties or sixties in good health and CMV-seropositive. Sample: PBMCs. The CDR3 DNA sequence: TGTGCTAGTGGTTTGGCTACCTACGAGCAGTACTTC. This encodes CASGLATYEQYF.